One and the same sample provided the 28 T cell receptor beta chains below, sequenced in a study of T cells in narcolepsy (dated 2018 in TCRdb). Libraries were built with the immunoSEQ multiplex PCR assay. Held by TCRdb, this immuneACCESS table contains in-frame sequences only and omits some clones. Under half of the omission traces to an unresolved V gene where checked; the cause of the rest is unknown. Across this sample there are 15,000 to 20,000 clones, with around 86% seen only once. 0.72% of the sample is taken by the ten largest. The sequencing input was memory (CD45RA-) CD4+ T cells from blood. Taken with the paper, the label for cell subset or site translates to: memory T cells sorted ex vivo from peripheral blood. These receptors were collected from a human donor in good health.

The rearrangement joins TRBV11-1 to TRBJ2-5; D uncertain. Per germline, CDR1 SGHAT and CDR2 FQDESV (reference sequence). Trimming pared 1 base from V and 5 bases from J, leaving 11 bases between. The length of the CDR3 is 14 residues. The CDR3, as DNA: TGTGCCAGCAGCTTAGAACCGATGAGGGAGACCCAGTACTTC. This sequence encodes CASSLEPMRETQYF.

The gene calls are TRBV2 and TRBJ2-6; no definite D call. The V end lost 4 bases, the J end lost 5 bases, and 24 bases lay between the germline ends. The CDR3 has 19 amino acids. The germline V gene encodes CDR1 SNHLY and CDR2 FYNNEI. The CDR3: CASSGMGYPIQSRANVLTF. CDR3 DNA: TGTGCCAGCAGTGGCATGGGTTACCCGATACAAAGTCGGGCCAACGTCCTGACTTTC.

The chain carries TRBV9 and TRBJ2-7, with D perhaps given as TRBD1 or TRBD2 (5 bases each). V was clipped by 0 bases and J by 9 bases, with 19 bases between them. This CDR3 is built from 15 residues. Germline V gene sequence: CDR1 SGDLS, CDR2 YYNGEE. CDR3 in DNA: TGTGCCAGCAGCGTAGACGGAAACCCCGAGGGGAGGCAGTACTTC. Its translation is CASSVDGNPEGRQYF.

The chain couples TRBV27 to TRBJ1-6, with a possible D match to TRBD1 (6 bases). The V end lost 6 bases, the J end lost 6 bases, and 15 bases lay between the germline ends. The V gene's germline CDR1 is MNHEY and CDR2 SMNVEV (reference sequence). The length of the CDR3 is 15 residues. The CDR3 DNA follows: TGTGCCAGCAGATTTCCGGGGGGGGCTAATTCACCCCTCCACTTT. This sequence encodes CASRFPGGANSPLHF.

The chain couples TRBV2 to TRBJ2-5, with 8 bases aligning to TRBD2. The CDR3 consists of 19 residues. CDR1 and CDR2 (germline): SNHLY, FYNNEI. V shed 2 bases and J 3 bases; nucleotides not matched to a gene: 17. CDR3 protein: CASSEYSPRRGSGEETQYF. CDR3 bases: TGTGCCAGCAGTGAATATTCTCCTAGGAGGGGTAGCGGGGAAGAGACCCAGTACTTC.

The chain has TRBV30 and TRBJ1-4; maybe TRBD1 (6 bases). V shed 8 bases and J shed 7 bases, with 17 bases lying between them. Germline-derived CDR1 and CDR2 are GTSNPN and SVGIG (reference sequence). CDR3 length: 13 residues. The CDR3 spells CAAMGGTGEKLFF. The CDR3 DNA reads TGTGCCGCGATGGGGGGCACGGGTGAAAAACTGTTTTTT.

The chain combines TRBV5-6 with TRBJ1-1, with 7 bases identical to TRBD1. Looked up from germline, CDR1 is SGHDT and CDR2 is YYEEEE. V trimming: 4 bases; J trimming: 1 base; junction bases outside the gene matches: 10. The CDR3 is 16 amino acids. The CDR3 nucleotides are TGTGCCAGCAGCGATTACAAAGGGGGCGAGAACACTGAAGCTTTCTTT. Its translation: CASSDYKGGENTEAFF.

The chain carries TRBV18 and TRBJ2-7, with TRBD1 matching over 9 bases. The CDR3 contains 16 residues. J was trimmed by 4 bases and V by 3 bases; bases with no gene match: 10. Germline V gene data show CDR1 as KGHSH and CDR2 as LQKENI. In DNA form, the CDR3 reads TGTGCCAGCTCACCCAGACAACAGGGGGCATCATACGAGCAGTACTTC. Its translation is CASSPRQQGASYEQYF. Full variable domain (rest looked up from reference TRBV18 and TRBJ2-7): NAGVMQNPRHLVRRRGQEARLRCSPMKGHSHVYWYRQLPEEGLKFMVYLQKENIIDESGMPKERFSAEFPKEGPSILRIQQVVRGDSAAYFCASSPRQQGASYEQYFGPGTRLTVT.

This sequence joins TRBV6-9 and TRBJ1-1; D may be TRBD1 (5 bases). From germline, CDR1 is MNHGY and CDR2 SVAAGI. V lost 3 bases and J lost 5, with 16 bases in between. The CDR3 is made up of 15 amino acids. The CDR3 sequence: CASSYLTGGGTEAFF. CDR3 bases: TGTGCCAGCAGTTACCTCACAGGTGGAGGGACTGAAGCTTTCTTT.

This sequence joins TRBV7-9 and TRBJ2-7; 9 positions match TRBD2. The V gene's germline CDR1 is SEHNR and CDR2 FQNEAQ (reference sequence). The CDR3 totals 15 residues. Germline trimming cut 5 bases from V and 0 bases from J; bases unmatched to any gene: 5. This CDR3 is CASSVGLASSYEQYF. DNA of the CDR3: TGTGCCAGCAGCGTGGGACTAGCTAGCTCCTACGAGCAGTACTTC.

The chain links TRBV9 to TRBJ1-1, with D hard to call. CDR3 size: 16 residues. The germline gives CDR1 SGDLS, CDR2 YYNGEE. Trimming left V 3 bases short and J 3 bases short, with 18 bases between. The DNA for the CDR3 is TGTGCCAGCAGCGCCAGTAGGCATCTTCGGGACACTGAAGCTTTCTTT. Its protein product is CASSASRHLRDTEAFF.

This chain links TRBV7-2 with TRBJ2-7; D remains ambiguous. Germline CDR1 SGHTA, CDR2 FQGNSA. This CDR3 has 17 residues. Trimming removed 2 bases at V and 0 bases at J, with 17 bases between. The CDR3 nucleotides read TGTGCCAGCAGCTTACAGTTCGCAGCCACCTTCTCCTACGAGCAGTACTTC. Amino acids: CASSLQFAATFSYEQYF.

The chain links TRBV5-1 to TRBJ1-6; D gene uncertain. The CDR3 length is 14 residues. Trimming took off 0 bases at V and 8 bases at J, with 9 bases between the two ends. Germline lookup yields CDR1 SGHRS and CDR2 YFSETQ. The CDR3 DNA sequence: TGCGCCAGCAGCTTGGGCAGGACGGATTCACCCCTCCACTTT. Amino acid sequence: CASSLGRTDSPLHF.

V is TRBV18 and J is TRBJ1-3; D remains ambiguous. The germline gives CDR1 KGHSH, CDR2 LQKENI. The CDR3 has 15 residues. Deletions cut 8 bases from V and 0 bases from J, with 14 bases between. DNA of the CDR3: TGTGCCAGCCACGTAGCGTTGCTCTCTGGAAACACCATATATTTT. Translating gives CASHVALLSGNTIYF.

The CDR3: CASSGQRGGTDTQYF. The CDR3 DNA reads TGTGCCAGCAGTGGGCAGCGGGGGGGCACAGATACGCAGTATTTT. The V gene is TRBV6-1, the J gene TRBJ2-3; 9 bases are a match to TRBD2. The germline CDR1 and CDR2 sequences are MNHNS and SASEGT. CDR3 length: 15 amino acids. V was clipped by 4 bases and J by 1 base; unmatched bases: 3.

This chain links TRBV6-1 with TRBJ1-5; 9 nucleotides align to TRBD1. V lost 6 bases, J lost 3 bases, and 9 bases stayed unmatched. This CDR3 has 16 residues. Germline assignment: CDR1 MNHNS and CDR2 SASEGT. The CDR3 sequence: CASRERGQGTNQPQHF. The CDR3 bases are TGTGCCAGCAGAGAACGGGGACAGGGTACCAATCAGCCCCAGCATTTT.

There are a few counts of this clone. This chain uses TRBV10-3 with TRBJ1-1; 7 nucleotides agree with TRBD1. V lost 4 bases, J lost 1 base, and 0 bases stayed unmatched. CDR1 and CDR2 (germline): ENHRY, SYGVKD. The CDR3 length is 13 residues. The CDR3 region has the DNA TGTGCCATCAGTGGGGACAGGAACACTGAAGCTTTCTTT. Amino acid sequence: CAISGDRNTEAFF.

The chain carries TRBV27 and TRBJ2-2; weak D call: TRBD1 (5 bases). The CDR3 totals 14 residues. The V gene's germline CDR1 is MNHEY and CDR2 SMNVEV (reference sequence). V gave up 3 bases and J gave up 6 bases, with 11 bases separating them. Written as DNA, the CDR3 is TGTGCCAGCAGTTTCGGCAGGGCGGCCGGGGAGCTGTTTTTT. This encodes CASSFGRAAGELFF.

CDR3 residues: CASSDPSSGSYEQYF. The CDR3 DNA is TGTGCCAGCAGTGACCCCTCCAGCGGGTCCTACGAGCAGTACTTC. The chain combines TRBV2 with TRBJ2-7; a weak D match, TRBD2 (6 bases). This CDR3 comprises 15 residues. Trimming took 3 bases from V and 1 from J, leaving 13 bases between them. CDR1 SNHLY and CDR2 FYNNEI come from the germline V gene.

The chain carries TRBV25-1 and TRBJ1-2; a possible D gene is TRBD1 (6 bases). V was clipped by 2 bases and J by 2 bases, with 12 bases between them. Germline CDR1 is MGHDK and CDR2 is SYGVNS. CDR3 size: 15 residues. The CDR3 spells CASSEQGTRNYGYTF. CDR3 nucleotides: TGTGCCAGCAGTGAACAGGGGACCAGAAACTATGGCTACACCTTC.

The rearrangement links TRBV5-4 to TRBJ1-4; D may be TRBD1 (5 bases). The V and J ends lost 4 bases and 4 bases respectively, with 17 bases between them. The CDR3 length is 16 residues. The V gene's germline CDR1 is SGHNT and CDR2 YYREEE (reference sequence). CDR3 DNA: TGTGCCAGCAGCCGTGGATCGGGGGGGTTTAATGAAAAACTGTTTTTT. It encodes CASSRGSGGFNEKLFF.

The V and J genes are TRBV29-1 and TRBJ1-1; 7 nucleotides match TRBD1. V was pared by 5 bases and J by 3 bases, with 6 bases of the junction left unmatched. The CDR3 length is 13 residues. From germline, CDR1 is SQVTM and CDR2 ANQGSEA. CDR3 loop: CSVTGVSYTEAFF. The CDR3, as DNA: TGCAGCGTTACAGGGGTAAGCTACACTGAAGCTTTCTTT.

V and J are TRBV18 and TRBJ2-2; TRBD1 might be the D (6 bases). V lost 3 bases, J lost 0 bases, and 11 bases lay in between. Germline loops: CDR1 KGHSH, CDR2 LQKENI. CDR3 size: 16 residues. As DNA, the CDR3 is TGTGCCAGCTCACCCAAGGGGGTACCGAACACCGGGGAGCTGTTTTTT. Its translation is CASSPKGVPNTGELFF.

This chain uses TRBV7-3 with TRBJ2-2; the D is unclear. V was shortened by 1 base and J by 6 bases, with 12 bases between the two germline ends. Germline V CDR1 and CDR2: SGHTA, FQGTGA. The CDR3 is made up of 15 amino acids. The CDR3 DNA is TGTGCCAGCAGCTTAATTTTAGGCGCCGCCGGGGAGCTGTTTTTT. Protein sequence: CASSLILGAAGELFF.

In DNA form, the CDR3 reads TGCGCCAGCAGCTTGGAGCGGCCGACAAACACCGGGGAGCTGTTTTTT. This gives the protein CASSLERPTNTGELFF. The V call is TRBV5-1, the J call TRBJ2-2; possible D gene TRBD2, 5 bases. With 0 bases removed from V and 2 bases from J, the gap between germline ends came to 11 bases. The V gene's germline CDR1 is SGHRS and CDR2 YFSETQ. The length of the CDR3 is 16 residues.

The rearrangement links TRBV30 to TRBJ1-2; D unresolved. Per germline, CDR1 GTSNPN and CDR2 SVGIG (reference sequence). Trimming cost V 0 bases and J 2 bases, with 10 bases left between them. This CDR3 has 14 amino acids. In DNA, the CDR3 is TGTGCCTGGAGTGTCACTACCGGCAACTATGGCTACACCTTC. This codes for CAWSVTTGNYGYTF.

The V and J genes are TRBV28 and TRBJ2-7; 11 bases are a match to TRBD2. There are 18 residues in the CDR3. Trimming at V came to 3 bases and at J to 0 bases, leaving 10 bases not matched to a gene. Germline CDR1 is MDHEN and CDR2 is SYDVKM. The CDR3 reads CASSFWSSGGPSSYEQYF. In DNA form, the CDR3 reads TGTGCCAGCAGTTTCTGGTCTAGCGGGGGGCCCAGCTCCTACGAGCAGTACTTC.

This clone came up a few times. This chain uses TRBV13 with TRBJ2-7, with 13 bases fitting TRBD2. Per the germline V gene, CDR1 is PRHDT and CDR2 is FYEKMQ (reference sequence). This CDR3 has 15 amino acids. V gave up 5 bases and J gave up 4 bases; unmatched junction bases: 5. CDR3 in amino acids: CASSGRLAGGYEQYF. In DNA form, the CDR3 reads TGTGCCAGCAGCGGCCGACTAGCGGGAGGTTACGAGCAGTACTTC.